Each of the 11 T cell receptor beta chains below was sequenced from the same sample in a study of T cells in Graves' hyperthyroidism and ophthalmopathy. TCR beta CDR3 regions were amplified from RNA. The HTBI primer set drove a first-round RT-PCR of the TCR CDR3. One entry per CDR3 protein, called by TCRdb with MiXCR from the multiplex PCR reads. The data contain about 520,000 distinct CDR3 sequences, approximately 25% of them seen just once; the ten biggest clones take up about 11%. The sequenced sample consisted of blood. These receptors were obtained from a woman in her twenties or thirties with Graves' ophthalmopathy.

The chain couples TRBV6-1 to TRBJ2-5, with D perhaps TRBD1 (5 bases). The CDR3 consists of 16 residues. Trimming shortened V by 3 bases and J by 0 bases, and 14 bases separated the two germline ends. CDR1 and CDR2 from the germline V gene are MNHNS and SASEGT. CDR3 DNA: TGTGCCAGCAGTGACGGGTGGACAATGTACCAAGAGACCCAGTACTTC. As protein: CASSDGWTMYQETQYF.

This CDR3 is CASSWHRGVGETQYF. Here the CDR3 DNA reads TGCGCCAGCAGCTGGCACAGGGGCGTAGGAGAGACCCAGTACTTC. The chain links TRBV5-1 to TRBJ2-5, with 7 bases lining up with TRBD1. Germline CDR1 reads SGHRS; CDR2 reads YFSETQ. V lost 3 bases, J lost 4 bases, and 9 bases stayed unmatched. This CDR3 spans 15 amino acids.

This clonotype was seen only once. The V and J genes are TRBV28 and TRBJ1-6, with 9 bases lining up with TRBD1. Trimming at V came to 6 bases and at J to 8 bases, leaving 5 bases not matched to a gene. Germline CDR1 MDHEN, CDR2 SYDVKM. The CDR3 consists of 14 residues. The CDR3 bases are TGTGCCAGCAGGCTCGGACAGGGGTATTCACCCCTCCACTTT. Amino acid sequence: CASRLGQGYSPLHF.

This clonotype was seen at least ten times. This sequence joins TRBV15 and TRBJ1-3; D is ambiguous. The CDR3 consists of 15 residues. V lost 1 base and J 0 bases, leaving 7 bases between the germline ends. CDR1 and CDR2 (germline): LNHNV, YYDKDF (reference sequence). The CDR3 spells CATSRVANSGNTIYF. CDR3 DNA: TGTGCCACCAGCAGAGTTGCGAACTCTGGAAACACCATATATTTT.

The sample holds many counts of this clonotype. As the CDR3 is not closed by the conserved phenylalanine or tryptophan, this likely results from a read error. The V gene is TRBV6-2 or TRBV6-3, the J gene TRBJ1-1; 7 bases match TRBD1. Losses at the gene ends were 5 bases for V and 2 bases for J; bases not matched to a gene: 5. The CDR3 length is 14 residues. Germline lookup yields CDR1 MNHEY and CDR2 SVGEGT. The CDR3 is CASSAWDSNTEAFL. As DNA, the CDR3 is TGTGCCAGCAGTGCATGGGACAGTAACACTGAAGCTTTCCTT.

This clonotype was seen a few times. The V call is TRBV19, the J call TRBJ1-2; a possible D gene is TRBD1 (5 bases). This CDR3 is 14 amino acids long. Germline loops: CDR1 LNHDA, CDR2 SQIVND (reference sequence). V was clipped by 4 bases and J by 4 bases, with 13 bases between them. CDR3 nucleotide sequence: TGTGCCAGTAGTAGACGGGACGGCTCCTATGGCTACACCTTC. Its translation is CASSRRDGSYGYTF.

Many counts were recorded for this clonotype. This chain links TRBV28 with TRBJ2-7; a weak D match, TRBD2 (5 bases). Germline CDR1 MDHEN, CDR2 SYDVKM. This CDR3 has 14 residues. Trimming left V 4 bases short and J 7 bases short, with 17 bases between. CDR3 sequence: CASSSAATKREQYF. The CDR3 DNA is TGTGCCAGCAGTTCCGCGGCCACCAAGCGGGAGCAGTACTTC. The full variable domain, rest sourced from reference TRBV28 and TRBJ2-7, is DVKVTQSSRYLVKRTGEKVFLECVQDMDHENMFWYRQDPGLGLRLIYFSYDVKMKEKGDIPEGYSVSREKKERFSLILESASTNQTSMYLCASSSAATKREQYFGPGTRLTVT.

Concerning this clonotype itself: Because it lacks the conserved phenylalanine or tryptophan at the end, this CDR3 is likely a read error. The gene calls are TRBV11-2 and TRBJ2-7, with D uncertain. Germline loops: CDR1 SGHAT, CDR2 FQNNGV. The V end lost 3 bases, the J end lost 4 bases, and 13 bases lay between the germline ends. This CDR3 region has 14 residues. DNA of the CDR3: TGTGCCAGCAGCTTGGTCGGCACAGATTACGAGCAGTACTAC. Its protein product is CASSLVGTDYEQYY.

This clonotype was seen many times. The chain joins TRBV29-1 to TRBJ1-2, with 7 bases aligning to TRBD1. Germline assignment: CDR1 SQVTM and CDR2 ANQGSEA. The ends lost 4 bases at V and 4 bases at J; junction bases unmatched: 6. The CDR3 length is 13 residues. The CDR3 DNA follows: TGCAGCGTTGTGGAGGCAGGGGGCTATGGCTACACCTTC. Amino acids: CSVVEAGGYGYTF.

This clonotype occurred a few times. The chain is built from TRBV12-3 or TRBV12-4 and TRBJ2-5; D may be TRBD1 (6 bases). CDR3 length: 17 amino acids. The V and J ends lost 5 bases and 2 bases respectively, with 21 bases between them. DNA of the CDR3: TGTGCCAGCAGTCAAGTGGGCAGGGGAATTCTACAAGAGACCCAGTACTTC. It is translated as CASSQVGRGILQETQYF.

This chain connects TRBV5-4 to TRBJ1-3; D not resolved. V lost 2 bases to trimming and J lost 0 bases, with 18 bases between them. This CDR3 is 18 amino acids long. The germline gives CDR1 SGHNT, CDR2 YYREEE (reference sequence). The CDR3 spells CASSFFGSVKSSGNTIYF. The DNA for the CDR3 is TGTGCCAGCAGCTTTTTCGGGTCGGTGAAGAGCTCTGGAAACACCATATATTTT.